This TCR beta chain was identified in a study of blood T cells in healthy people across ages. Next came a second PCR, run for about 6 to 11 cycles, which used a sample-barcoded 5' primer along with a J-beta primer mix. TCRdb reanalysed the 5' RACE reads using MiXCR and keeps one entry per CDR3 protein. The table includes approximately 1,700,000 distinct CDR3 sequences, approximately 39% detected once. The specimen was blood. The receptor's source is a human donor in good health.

CDR3 nucleotides: TGTGCCAGCAGAAGGGACGGGTCCGCTTTCTTT. Translated, it gives CASRRDGSAFF. The genes are TRBV12-3 or TRBV12-4 and TRBJ1-1; D possibly corresponds to TRBD1 (5 bases). The CDR3 is 11 residues long. Trimming took off 6 bases at V and 11 bases at J, with 13 bases between the two ends.